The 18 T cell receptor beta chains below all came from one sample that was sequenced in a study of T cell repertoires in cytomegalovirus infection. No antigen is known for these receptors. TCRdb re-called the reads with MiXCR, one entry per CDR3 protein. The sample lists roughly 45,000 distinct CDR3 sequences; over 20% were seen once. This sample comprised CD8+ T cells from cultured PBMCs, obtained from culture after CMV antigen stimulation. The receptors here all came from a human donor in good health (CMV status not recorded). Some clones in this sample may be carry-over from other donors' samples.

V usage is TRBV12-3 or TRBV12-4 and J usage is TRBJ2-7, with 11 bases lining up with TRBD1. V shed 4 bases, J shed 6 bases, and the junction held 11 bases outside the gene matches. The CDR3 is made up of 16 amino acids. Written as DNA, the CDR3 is TGTGCCAGCAGTTCCTCGGACAGGGGGCCGGCGCGCGAGCAGTACTTC. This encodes CASSSSDRGPAREQYF.

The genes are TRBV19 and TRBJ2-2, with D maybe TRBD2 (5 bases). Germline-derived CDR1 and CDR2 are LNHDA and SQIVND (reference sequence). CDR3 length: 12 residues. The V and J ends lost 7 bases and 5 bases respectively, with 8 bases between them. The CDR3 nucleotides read TGTGCCAGTAAGATAGCGACCGGGGAGCTGTTTTTT. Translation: CASKIATGELFF.

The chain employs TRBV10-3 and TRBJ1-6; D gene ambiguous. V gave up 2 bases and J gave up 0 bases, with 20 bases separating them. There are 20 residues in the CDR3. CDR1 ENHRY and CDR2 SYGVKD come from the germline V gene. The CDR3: CAISERYGPIQRSYNSPLHF. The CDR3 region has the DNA TGTGCCATCAGTGAGAGGTACGGGCCCATCCAACGCTCCTATAATTCACCCCTCCACTTT.

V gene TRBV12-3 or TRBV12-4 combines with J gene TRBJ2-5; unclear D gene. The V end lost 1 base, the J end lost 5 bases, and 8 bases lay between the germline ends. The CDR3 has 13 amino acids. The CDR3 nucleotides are TGTGCCAGCAGTTTAGTAGTATCGGAGACCCAGTACTTC. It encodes CASSLVVSETQYF.

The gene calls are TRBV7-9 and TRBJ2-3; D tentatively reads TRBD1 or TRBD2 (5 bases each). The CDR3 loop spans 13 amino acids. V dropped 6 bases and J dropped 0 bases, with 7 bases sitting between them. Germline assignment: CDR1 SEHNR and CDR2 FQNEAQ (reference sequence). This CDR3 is CASRRGSTDTQYF. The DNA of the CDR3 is TGTGCCAGCAGACGGGGCAGCACAGATACGCAGTATTTT.

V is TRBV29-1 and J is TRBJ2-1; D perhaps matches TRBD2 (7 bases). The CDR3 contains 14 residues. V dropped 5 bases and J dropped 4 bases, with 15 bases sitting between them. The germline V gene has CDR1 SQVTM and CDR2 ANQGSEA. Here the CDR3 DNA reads TGCAGCGTTTGGGGGGCTAGCGGTTACAATGAGCAGTTCTTC. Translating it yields CSVWGASGYNEQFF.

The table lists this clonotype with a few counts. CDR3 bases: TGTGCCAGCAGCTTAGAGGCTAGCGGGCCGCTTGTCCACGAGCAGTACTTC. Translating gives CASSLEASGPLVHEQYF. This rearrangement joins TRBV7-8 to TRBJ2-7, with 8 bases fitting TRBD2. Germline-derived CDR1 and CDR2 are SGHVS and FQNEAQ. This CDR3 spans 17 amino acids. With V trimmed by 1 base and J by 5 bases, 13 bases remained unmatched.

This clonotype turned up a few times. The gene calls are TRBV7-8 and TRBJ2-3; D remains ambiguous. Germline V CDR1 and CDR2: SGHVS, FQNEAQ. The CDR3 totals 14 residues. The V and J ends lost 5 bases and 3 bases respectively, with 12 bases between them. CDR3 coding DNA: TGTGCCAGCAGCCTACAAGGGCCGACAGATACGCAGTATTTT. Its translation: CASSLQGPTDTQYF.

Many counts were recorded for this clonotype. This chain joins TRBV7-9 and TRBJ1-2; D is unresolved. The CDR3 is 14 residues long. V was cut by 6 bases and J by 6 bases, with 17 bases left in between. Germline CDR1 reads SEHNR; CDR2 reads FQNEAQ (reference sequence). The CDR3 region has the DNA TGTGCCAGCAGGGCACCGGGGAGCGGCAATGGCTACACCTTC. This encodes CASRAPGSGNGYTF. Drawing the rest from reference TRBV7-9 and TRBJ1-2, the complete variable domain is DTGVSQNPRHKITKRGQNVTFRCDPISEHNRLYWYRQTLGQGPEFLTYFQNEAQLEKSRLLSDRFSAERPKGSFSTLEIQRTEQGDSAMYLCASRAPGSGNGYTFGSGTRLTVV.

CDR3 amino acids: CASTAPGQSYEQYF. In DNA, the CDR3 is TGTGCCAGCACTGCCCCCGGACAGTCCTACGAGCAGTACTTC. V is TRBV7-8 and J is TRBJ2-7; possibly TRBD1 for D (6 bases). The V end was cut by 7 bases, the J end by 1 base, with 14 bases between. Germline V lookup: CDR1 SGHVS, CDR2 FQNEAQ. The CDR3 loop spans 14 amino acids. Variable domain in full (rest from reference TRBV7-8 and TRBJ2-7): GAGVSQSPRYKVAKRGQDVALRCDPISGHVSLFWYQQALGQGPEFLTYFQNEAQLDKSGLPSDRFFAERPEGSVSTLKIQRTQQEDSAVYLCASTAPGQSYEQYFGPGTRLTVT.

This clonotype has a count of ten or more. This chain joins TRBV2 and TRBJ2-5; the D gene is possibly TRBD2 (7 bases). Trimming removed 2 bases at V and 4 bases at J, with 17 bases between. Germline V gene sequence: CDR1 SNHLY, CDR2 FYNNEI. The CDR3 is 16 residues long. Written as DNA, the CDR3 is TGTGCCAGCAGTGAAAGGCTAGGGGGGGCGGCAGAGACCCAGTACTTC. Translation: CASSERLGGAAETQYF. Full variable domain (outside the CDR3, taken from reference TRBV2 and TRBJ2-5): EPEVTQTPSHQVTQMGQEVILRCVPISNHLYFYWYRQILGQKVEFLVSFYNNEISEKSEIFDDQFSVERPDGSNFTLKIRSTKLEDSAMYFCASSERLGGAAETQYFGPGTRLLVL.

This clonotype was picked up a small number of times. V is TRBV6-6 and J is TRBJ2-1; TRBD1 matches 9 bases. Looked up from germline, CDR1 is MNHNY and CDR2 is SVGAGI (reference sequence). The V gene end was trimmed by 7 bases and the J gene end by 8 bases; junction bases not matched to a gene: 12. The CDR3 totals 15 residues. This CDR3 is CASTTRGTGSDEQFF. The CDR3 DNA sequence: TGTGCCAGCACCACCCGGGGGACAGGGTCGGATGAGCAGTTCTTC.

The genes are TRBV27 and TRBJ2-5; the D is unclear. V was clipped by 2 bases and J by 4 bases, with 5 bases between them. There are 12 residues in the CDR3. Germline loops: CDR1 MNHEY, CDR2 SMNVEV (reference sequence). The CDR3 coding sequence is TGTGCCAGCAGTTTAAATGGAGAGACCCAGTACTTC. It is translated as CASSLNGETQYF.

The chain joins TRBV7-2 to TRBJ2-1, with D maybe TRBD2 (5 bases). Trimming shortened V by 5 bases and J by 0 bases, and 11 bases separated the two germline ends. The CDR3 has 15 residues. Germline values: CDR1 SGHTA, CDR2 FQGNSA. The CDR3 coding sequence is TGTGCCAGCAGCCTCCGGGAAAACTCCTACAATGAGCAGTTCTTC. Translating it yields CASSLRENSYNEQFF. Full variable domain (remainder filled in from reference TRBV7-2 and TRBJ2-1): GAGVSQSPSNKVTEKGKDVELRCDPISGHTALYWYRQSLGQGLEFLIYFQGNSAPDKSGLPSDRFSAERTGGSVSTLTIQRTQQEDSAVYLCASSLRENSYNEQFFGPGTRLTVL.

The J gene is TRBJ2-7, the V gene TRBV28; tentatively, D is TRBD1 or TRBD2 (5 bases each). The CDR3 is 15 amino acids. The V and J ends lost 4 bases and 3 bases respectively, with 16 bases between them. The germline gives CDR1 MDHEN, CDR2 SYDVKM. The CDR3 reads CASSSPGRSFYEQYF. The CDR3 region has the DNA TGTGCCAGCAGTTCTCCGGGACGGAGTTTCTACGAGCAGTACTTC.

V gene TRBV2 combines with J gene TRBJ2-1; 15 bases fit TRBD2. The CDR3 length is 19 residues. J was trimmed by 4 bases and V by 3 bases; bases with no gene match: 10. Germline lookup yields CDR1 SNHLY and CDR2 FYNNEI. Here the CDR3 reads CASSDTRTSGGAAYNEQFF. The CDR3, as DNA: TGTGCCAGCAGTGACACAAGGACTAGCGGGGGGGCAGCTTACAATGAGCAGTTCTTC.

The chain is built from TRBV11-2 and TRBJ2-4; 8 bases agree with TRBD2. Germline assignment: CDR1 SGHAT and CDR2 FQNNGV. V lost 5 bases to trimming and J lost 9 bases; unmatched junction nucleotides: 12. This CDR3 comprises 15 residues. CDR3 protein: CASSPFPAGVGIQYF. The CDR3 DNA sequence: TGTGCCAGCAGCCCTTTTCCAGCGGGAGTTGGCATTCAGTACTTC.

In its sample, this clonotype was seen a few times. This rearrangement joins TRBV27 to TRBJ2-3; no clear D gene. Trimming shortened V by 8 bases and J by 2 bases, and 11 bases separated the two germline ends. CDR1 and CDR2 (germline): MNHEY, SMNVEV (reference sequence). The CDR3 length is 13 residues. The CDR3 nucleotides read TGTGCCAGCGACCTAAAGGTCACAGATACGCAGTATTTT. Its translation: CASDLKVTDTQYF.